Listed here is a single T cell receptor beta chain. Its specificity is unknown. This sample stems from a study of OX40 agonist ivuxolimab in advanced cancers. Study-level information: The mean age was about 61 years, ranging from 23 to 79, with around four fifths of participants male. Study-level findings and limits: Some nonresponders additionally presented with little normalized T-cell clonal expansion.

Per germline, CDR1 MNHEY and CDR2 SVGAGI. Trimming removed 5 bases from V and 0 bases from J, with 13 bases in between. CDR3 length: 15 amino acids. Measured with immunoSEQ multiplex PCR; TCRdb has only the in-frame clones, and not every one. The table shows about 20,000 clones, with 75% to 90% occurring only once. The receptor was isolated from an adult with an advanced solid tumor such as melanoma, head and neck, liver or kidney cancer. V gene TRBV6-5 combines with J gene TRBJ2-5; D might be TRBD1 (6 bases). The material sequenced was CD4+ or CD8+ T cells sorted from blood, taken in a trial of the OX40 agonist ivuxolimab. The CDR3: CASSQDWTDQETQYF. In nucleotides, the CDR3 is TGTGCCAGCAGTCAGGATTGGACAGACCAAGAGACCCAGTACTTC.